These T cell receptor beta chains were read from a single sample in a study of T cell responses to AZD1222 COVID-19 vaccine. Assay used: immunoSEQ multiplex PCR; TCRdb lists only in-frame clones, some missing. The sample includes about 140,000 clones, approximately 95% of them seen just once. The starting material was peripheral blood, obtained on day 0 of MenACWY control vaccination. The receptors originated from an adult in good health. CDR3s include the opening cysteine and the closing phenylalanine or tryptophan. The order of the fields is clone size, CDR3 length, V gene, D gene, J gene, CDR3 protein, CDR3 DNA. A D gene is named only where the DNA matches it firmly. Only part of the rows carry a size: once, few, many, or a class if the clone is expanded.

clone_size: .; cdr3_length: 16; v_call: TRBV5-1; d_call: .; j_call: TRBJ1-3; cdr3_aa: CASSLDFRSSGNTIYF; cdr3_nt: TGCGCCAGCAGCTTGGATTTCAGGAGCTCTGGAAACACCATATATTTT
clone_size: .; cdr3_length: 15; v_call: TRBV4-1; d_call: TRBD2; j_call: TRBJ2-4; cdr3_aa: CASSHARSGGIVMYF; cdr3_nt: TGCGCCAGCAGCCATGCGCGCAGCGGGGGGATTGTTATGTACTTC
clone_size: .; cdr3_length: 16; v_call: TRBV28; d_call: .; j_call: TRBJ2-1; cdr3_aa: CASSLVASGGYNEQFF; cdr3_nt: TGTGCCAGCAGTTTAGTAGCCTCGGGCGGGTACAATGAGCAGTTCTTC
clone_size: .; cdr3_length: 14; v_call: TRBV6-5; d_call: TRBD1; j_call: TRBJ2-7; cdr3_aa: CASGLGTGVHEQYF; cdr3_nt: TGTGCCAGCGGATTAGGGACAGGGGTACACGAGCAGTACTTC
clone_size: .; cdr3_length: 16; v_call: TRBV5-6; d_call: .; j_call: TRBJ1-2; cdr3_aa: CASSLGRHSLDYGYTF; cdr3_nt: TGTGCCAGCAGCTTGGGTCGCCACAGTTTGGACTATGGCTACACCTTC
clone_size: .; cdr3_length: 15; v_call: TRBV19; d_call: .; j_call: TRBJ1-3; cdr3_aa: CASARGLFSGNTIYF; cdr3_nt: TGTGCCAGTGCGAGAGGGCTTTTCTCTGGAAACACCATATATTTT
clone_size: .; cdr3_length: 17; v_call: TRBV6-2/TRBV6-3; d_call: TRBD1; j_call: TRBJ1-2; cdr3_aa: CASSYPPDRGLLSGYTF; cdr3_nt: TGTGCCAGCAGTTACCCACCGGACAGGGGATTACTCAGTGGCTACACCTTC
clone_size: .; cdr3_length: 13; v_call: TRBV2; d_call: .; j_call: TRBJ2-1; cdr3_aa: CASSGDVGGEQFF; cdr3_nt: TGTGCCAGCAGTGGGGACGTCGGGGGCGAGCAGTTCTTC
clone_size: .; cdr3_length: 15; v_call: TRBV28; d_call: .; j_call: TRBJ1-1; cdr3_aa: CASSLHTTGNTEAFF; cdr3_nt: TGTGCCAGCAGTCTCCACACGACAGGGAACACTGAAGCTTTCTTT
clone_size: once; cdr3_length: 13; v_call: TRBV3-1/TRBV3-2; d_call: .; j_call: TRBJ2-6; cdr3_aa: CASSPPGANVLTF; cdr3_nt: TGTGCCAGCAGCCCTCCTGGGGCCAACGTCCTGACTTTC
clone_size: .; cdr3_length: 13; v_call: TRBV19; d_call: .; j_call: TRBJ2-5; cdr3_aa: CASSIWGSETQYF; cdr3_nt: TGTGCCAGTAGTATTTGGGGTTCGGAGACCCAGTACTTC
clone_size: .; cdr3_length: 12; v_call: TRBV6-5; d_call: TRBD2; j_call: TRBJ2-3; cdr3_aa: CASSSGRDTQYF; cdr3_nt: TGTGCCAGCAGTAGCGGGAGAGATACGCAGTATTTT
clone_size: .; cdr3_length: 14; v_call: TRBV5-1; d_call: .; j_call: TRBJ1-1; cdr3_aa: CASSGTLMNTEAFF; cdr3_nt: TGCGCCAGCAGCGGAACACTCATGAACACTGAAGCTTTCTTT
clone_size: .; cdr3_length: 14; v_call: TRBV9; d_call: .; j_call: TRBJ1-5; cdr3_aa: CASSPGQGSQPQHF; cdr3_nt: TGTGCCAGCAGCCCTGGGCAGGGGTCTCAGCCCCAGCATTTT
clone_size: .; cdr3_length: 13; v_call: TRBV6-5; d_call: .; j_call: TRBJ2-7; cdr3_aa: CASSYYEFYEQYF; cdr3_nt: TGTGCCAGCAGTTACTATGAGTTCTACGAGCAGTACTTC
clone_size: once; cdr3_length: 14; v_call: TRBV28; d_call: .; j_call: TRBJ1-1; cdr3_aa: CASSLVQKNTEAFF; cdr3_nt: TGTGCCAGCAGTTTAGTACAGAAGAACACTGAAGCTTTCTTT
clone_size: .; cdr3_length: 15; v_call: TRBV7-2; d_call: TRBD2; j_call: TRBJ2-6; cdr3_aa: CASSLGGSGANVLTF; cdr3_nt: TGTGCCAGCAGCCTGGGGGGGTCTGGGGCCAACGTCCTGACTTTC
clone_size: .; cdr3_length: 9; v_call: TRBV29-1; d_call: .; j_call: TRBJ1-5; cdr3_aa: CSATPPQHF; cdr3_nt: TGCAGCGCGACCCCGCCCCAGCATTTT
clone_size: .; cdr3_length: 16; v_call: TRBV2; d_call: TRBD2; j_call: TRBJ2-3; cdr3_aa: CASTDRLAGASDTQYF; cdr3_nt: TGTGCCAGCACTGACCGGCTAGCGGGGGCATCTGATACGCAGTATTTT
clone_size: once; cdr3_length: 14; v_call: TRBV5-1; d_call: .; j_call: TRBJ1-3; cdr3_aa: CASSSPDRGNTIYF; cdr3_nt: TGCGCCAGCAGCTCCCCCGACAGAGGAAACACCATATATTTT
clone_size: once; cdr3_length: 17; v_call: TRBV28; d_call: TRBD1; j_call: TRBJ1-6; cdr3_aa: CAIPAGQGPSDNSPLHF; cdr3_nt: TGTGCCATCCCGGCGGGACAGGGACCAAGTGATAATTCACCCCTCCACTTT
clone_size: .; cdr3_length: 15; v_call: TRBV7-7; d_call: TRBD1; j_call: TRBJ2-7; cdr3_aa: CASSLDTGDSYEQYF; cdr3_nt: TGTGCCAGCAGCTTAGATACAGGGGACTCCTACGAGCAGTACTTC
clone_size: .; cdr3_length: 14; v_call: TRBV11-2; d_call: .; j_call: TRBJ1-1; cdr3_aa: CASSLVGGVSEAFF; cdr3_nt: TGTGCCAGCAGCTTAGTGGGAGGGGTGAGTGAAGCTTTCTTT
clone_size: .; cdr3_length: 13; v_call: TRBV10-3; d_call: .; j_call: TRBJ1-5; cdr3_aa: CAISEYGNQPQHF; cdr3_nt: TGTGCCATCAGTGAGTACGGTAATCAGCCCCAGCATTTT
clone_size: .; cdr3_length: 14; v_call: TRBV5-1; d_call: .; j_call: TRBJ1-1; cdr3_aa: CASSLERLGGEAFF; cdr3_nt: TGCGCCAGCAGCTTGGAGAGGTTGGGGGGCGAAGCTTTCTTT
clone_size: .; cdr3_length: 13; v_call: TRBV2; d_call: .; j_call: TRBJ2-3; cdr3_aa: CASLRGRADTQYF; cdr3_nt: TGTGCCAGCCTTCGGGGTAGGGCAGATACGCAGTATTTT
clone_size: .; cdr3_length: 12; v_call: TRBV6-5; d_call: TRBD1; j_call: TRBJ1-1; cdr3_aa: CASRTTGEEAFF; cdr3_nt: TGTGCCAGCAGAACAACAGGGGAGGAGGCTTTCTTT
clone_size: few; cdr3_length: 15; v_call: TRBV7-8; d_call: .; j_call: TRBJ1-5; cdr3_aa: CASSLDLSGNQPQHF; cdr3_nt: TGTGCCAGCAGCTTGGACCTCAGTGGCAATCAGCCCCAGCATTTT
clone_size: .; cdr3_length: 15; v_call: TRBV21-1; d_call: .; j_call: TRBJ1-5; cdr3_aa: CASNPAWDSNQPQHF; cdr3_nt: TGTGCCAGCAACCCCGCTTGGGACAGCAATCAGCCCCAGCATTTT
clone_size: once; cdr3_length: 14; v_call: TRBV27; d_call: .; j_call: TRBJ2-3; cdr3_aa: CASSLSSGPDTQYF; cdr3_nt: TGTGCCAGCAGTTTATCTAGTGGCCCAGATACGCAGTATTTT
clone_size: .; cdr3_length: 14; v_call: TRBV6-5; d_call: .; j_call: TRBJ1-2; cdr3_aa: CASSYSVQNNGYTF; cdr3_nt: TGTGCCAGCAGTTACTCGGTACAAAATAATGGCTACACCTTC
clone_size: .; cdr3_length: 14; v_call: TRBV4-3; d_call: .; j_call: TRBJ2-2; cdr3_aa: CASSQAGTPGELFF; cdr3_nt: TGCGCCAGCAGCCAAGCAGGGACACCCGGGGAGCTGTTTTTT
clone_size: once; cdr3_length: 12; v_call: TRBV7-8; d_call: .; j_call: TRBJ2-3; cdr3_aa: CASSRLTDTQYF; cdr3_nt: TGTGCCAGCAGTCGACTCACAGATACGCAGTATTTT
clone_size: .; cdr3_length: 13; v_call: TRBV12-3/TRBV12-4; d_call: .; j_call: TRBJ1-5; cdr3_aa: CASASPGFQPQHF; cdr3_nt: TGTGCCAGCGCCAGCCCGGGGTTTCAGCCCCAGCATTTT
clone_size: .; cdr3_length: 14; v_call: TRBV24-1; d_call: .; j_call: TRBJ2-5; cdr3_aa: CATSDTGREETQYF; cdr3_nt: TGTGCCACCAGTGATACGGGACGAGAAGAGACCCAGTACTTC
clone_size: .; cdr3_length: 16; v_call: TRBV7-2; d_call: TRBD1; j_call: TRBJ1-1; cdr3_aa: CASSPGQGIGNTEAFF; cdr3_nt: TGTGCCAGCAGCCCCGGACAGGGCATTGGGAACACTGAAGCTTTCTTT
clone_size: .; cdr3_length: 14; v_call: TRBV19; d_call: TRBD2; j_call: TRBJ2-1; cdr3_aa: CASSLADYHNEQFF; cdr3_nt: TGTGCCAGTAGCCTAGCGGACTACCACAATGAGCAGTTCTTC
clone_size: .; cdr3_length: 14; v_call: TRBV19; d_call: .; j_call: TRBJ2-3; cdr3_aa: CASRSRGRGDTQYF; cdr3_nt: TGTGCCAGTAGATCGCGGGGAAGAGGAGATACGCAGTATTTT
clone_size: .; cdr3_length: 16; v_call: TRBV3-1/TRBV3-2; d_call: TRBD2; j_call: TRBJ2-7; cdr3_aa: CASSQAWASGAYEQYF; cdr3_nt: TGTGCCAGCAGCCAGGCGTGGGCTAGCGGGGCCTACGAGCAGTACTTC
clone_size: .; cdr3_length: 13; v_call: TRBV24-1; d_call: .; j_call: TRBJ2-3; cdr3_aa: CATSARSADTQYF; cdr3_nt: TGTGCCACCAGTGCGCGGTCGGCAGATACGCAGTATTTT
clone_size: .; cdr3_length: 12; v_call: TRBV15; d_call: TRBD2; j_call: TRBJ2-1; cdr3_aa: CATSRLAGDKFF; cdr3_nt: TGTGCCACCAGCAGACTAGCGGGAGATAAGTTCTTC
clone_size: .; cdr3_length: 16; v_call: TRBV11-2; d_call: .; j_call: TRBJ1-1; cdr3_aa: CASSLDLAGLNTEAFF; cdr3_nt: TGTGCCAGCAGCTTAGATCTCGCGGGTTTGAACACTGAAGCTTTCTTT
clone_size: .; cdr3_length: 18; v_call: TRBV2; d_call: .; j_call: TRBJ1-1; cdr3_aa: CASSLSFIARRLNTEAFF; cdr3_nt: TGTGCCAGCAGTCTATCTTTCATCGCCAGAAGATTAAACACTGAAGCTTTCTTT
clone_size: .; cdr3_length: 16; v_call: TRBV7-9; d_call: TRBD1; j_call: TRBJ1-3; cdr3_aa: CASSLATGPPRNTIYF; cdr3_nt: TGTGCCAGCAGCTTAGCGACAGGGCCTCCTAGGAACACCATATATTTT
clone_size: once; cdr3_length: 13; v_call: TRBV5-1; d_call: .; j_call: TRBJ2-1; cdr3_aa: CASSFPSPNEQFF; cdr3_nt: TGCGCCAGCAGCTTTCCTAGCCCCAATGAGCAGTTCTTC
clone_size: .; cdr3_length: 14; v_call: TRBV5-1; d_call: .; j_call: TRBJ1-1; cdr3_aa: CASSSQVENTEAFF; cdr3_nt: TGCGCCAGCAGCTCCCAGGTAGAGAACACTGAAGCTTTCTTT
clone_size: .; cdr3_length: 14; v_call: TRBV5-4; d_call: .; j_call: TRBJ2-5; cdr3_aa: CASSPGGAQETQYF; cdr3_nt: TGTGCCAGCAGCCCAGGGGGGGCCCAAGAGACCCAGTACTTC
clone_size: .; cdr3_length: 12; v_call: TRBV13; d_call: .; j_call: TRBJ2-7; cdr3_aa: CASSRVRYEQYF; cdr3_nt: TGTGCCAGCAGCCGGGTTCGGTACGAGCAGTACTTC
clone_size: .; cdr3_length: 17; v_call: TRBV6-1; d_call: .; j_call: TRBJ1-2; cdr3_aa: CASSGLKRAGWDYGYTF; cdr3_nt: TGTGCCAGCAGTGGTCTCAAGAGGGCAGGGTGGGACTATGGCTACACCTTC
clone_size: .; cdr3_length: 15; v_call: TRBV7-3; d_call: .; j_call: TRBJ2-2; cdr3_aa: CASSLSTGFGGELFF; cdr3_nt: TGTGCCAGCAGCTTATCCACAGGGTTTGGCGGGGAGCTGTTTTTT